A single sample gave rise to the 8 T cell receptor beta chains below, sequenced in a study of T cell responses to AZD1222 COVID-19 vaccine. The table came from immunoSEQ multiplex PCR; TCRdb's copy has only in-frame clones and leaves some out. The data hold about 94,000 clones, with 85% observed a single time. The sample consisted of peripheral blood, taken 28 days after the second AZD1222 dose. Every receptor here comes from an adult who received the AZD1222 COVID-19 vaccine.

This chain uses TRBV19 with TRBJ2-1; 10 nucleotides line up with TRBD2. V shed 2 bases and J 4 bases; nucleotides not matched to a gene: 2. The CDR3 runs 15 residues. Germline CDR1 LNHDA, CDR2 SQIVND (reference sequence). CDR3 DNA sequence: TGTGCCAGTAGTATACCAGCGGGAGGGTACAATGAGCAGTTCTTC. Its protein is CASSIPAGGYNEQFF.

This clone has just a few counts. This chain links TRBV28 with TRBJ2-7; 7 bases match TRBD1. V was pared by 6 bases and J by 3 bases, with 8 bases of the junction left unmatched. This CDR3 is 14 amino acids long. In germline, CDR1 is MDHEN, CDR2 SYDVKM. The CDR3 bases are TGTGCCAGCAGGCCCGGGACAGATTACTACGAGCAGTACTTC. Translated: CASRPGTDYYEQYF.

This clone showed up just once. The chain has TRBV5-1 and TRBJ2-5; 9 nucleotides align to TRBD1. J lost 5 bases, V lost 0 bases, and 5 bases had no gene match. This CDR3 comprises 15 residues. Germline V CDR1 and CDR2: SGHRS, YFSETQ. CDR3: CASSLGQGVWETQYF. The CDR3, as DNA: TGCGCCAGCAGCTTGGGACAGGGGGTGTGGGAGACCCAGTACTTC.

This clone has just one count. V gene TRBV5-1 combines with J gene TRBJ2-1; D is perhaps TRBD2 (7 bases). The length of the CDR3 is 13 residues. Germline CDR1 SGHRS, CDR2 YFSETQ. Trimming cost V 3 bases and J 14 bases, with 18 bases left between them. CDR3 DNA sequence: TGCGCCAGCAGCTCGACGACGGGGGGCCTAGAGTTCTTC. Translating gives CASSSTTGGLEFF.

This clone occurred a few times. CDR3 nucleotides: TGCGCCAGCAGCTTGGTCGCGACTAGCATTTCCGAGCAGTACTTC. Its protein product is CASSLVATSISEQYF. The V and J genes are TRBV5-1 and TRBJ2-7; 7 bases line up with TRBD2. Germline CDR1 and CDR2: SGHRS and YFSETQ. There are 15 residues in the CDR3. J gave up 6 bases and V 0 bases, and 9 bases lay outside the gene matches.

V usage is TRBV13 and J usage is TRBJ1-2; no reliable D call. Germline values: CDR1 PRHDT, CDR2 FYEKMQ (reference sequence). The CDR3 is 16 residues long. The V gene lost 4 bases and the J gene lost 5 bases, with 20 bases spanning the gap. CDR3 DNA sequence: TGTGCCAGCAGCTCGGTAAGAGACACCGCTCGGTATGGCTACACCTTC. It specifies CASSSVRDTARYGYTF.

The sample holds one count of this clone. The chain uses TRBV24-1 and TRBJ2-1; a weak D match, TRBD2 (6 bases). V was cut by 4 bases and J by 6 bases, with 18 bases left in between. The CDR3 has 16 residues. Germline V CDR1 and CDR2: KGHDR, SFDVKD. CDR3 amino acids: CATSDRSGLKLNEQFF. CDR3 DNA sequence: TGTGCCACCAGTGACCGATCGGGACTCAAGCTCAATGAGCAGTTCTTC.

V is TRBV10-3 and J is TRBJ2-3; 9 bases line up with TRBD1. Trimming took 5 bases from V and 4 from J; bases not matched to a gene: 19. The CDR3 is 19 amino acids. Germline CDR1 reads ENHRY; CDR2 reads SYGVKD. The chain's CDR3 is CAISSLSSRGTGFPDTQYF. The CDR3 DNA reads TGTGCCATCAGTTCATTATCTTCGAGAGGGACAGGGTTCCCAGATACGCAGTATTTT.